This entry concerns a single T cell receptor beta chain. Its antigen target is currently unknown. Base qualities are not provided; no much larger clone lies one nucleotide away. A single peripheral blood draw of 95 to 150 mL on average was collected from each donor into heparinised tubes. A BD FACSAria II and a panel including CD45RO, CCR7, CD25, CD127, CD95 and CD27 were used to sort naive, central memory, regulatory and stem cell-like memory CD4+ T cells. A purity above 98% was achieved for all sorted populations. PBMCs were isolated immediately by Lymphoprep density gradient centrifugation and stained directly without culture. So that batch effects would be minimized, each experiment stained and sorted samples in pairs, pairing one healthy donor with one patient. These data are taken from a study of beta chain features in type 1 diabetes (dated by TCRdb to 2016 to 2019). Context from the whole study: No differences in mean age, gender distribution, total cell number or subset yield were found between patients and healthy donors. A total of 107,917,701 sorted cells were examined across all samples, and the number of cells per subset was strongly correlated with RNA yield. In the study, recently diagnosed type 1 diabetes patients and matched healthy donors were compared on the TCRB repertoires of their sorted circulating CD4+ T cell subsets. Whereas all 30 or so donors provided naive and central memory subsets, regulatory and stem cell-like memory subsets were isolated from just 8 patients and about 8 healthy donors.

The entire amount of isolated RNA was reverse transcribed using the High Capacity cDNA Reverse Transcription Kit, so the sequenced TCRB transcripts were expressed ones. Deep immunoSEQ sequencing was applied to naive, central memory and regulatory T cell samples, giving an average of about 3.7 million total reads per sample. After sorted cells were lysed in RLT buffer, RNA was extracted with DNase-treated RNeasy Micro or Mini kits, with the choice depending on cell number. Each cell subset was processed on its own to prevent cross-contamination, while patient and healthy donor samples were processed together. Using the immunoSEQ multiplex PCR, TCRB sequences were amplified from cDNA into 87-bp fragments spanning the CDR3 region. The amplicons were sequenced using the Illumina HiSeq platform. As for the authors' bioinformatics: Synthetic template baselines were used to correct PCR bias computationally, reads within Hamming distance 2 were collapsed, and singletons that could not be merged were discarded. Reads were aligned to IMGT to assign V, D and J genes, CDR3 length, and insertions or deletions at six rearrangement sites. Within each subset, clonotype counts were normalized to sorted cell number, and only after that were true diversity and Gini coefficients computed with the tcR R package. Repertoire sharing was quantified using the overlap coefficient calculated on TCRB nucleotide sequences. TCRdb re-hosts the immuneACCESS table, in-frame sequences only. Its copies lack some clones; in the studies checked, an unresolved V gene accounts for under half of them, and the cause for the rest is not known. V and J calls and clone size follow that table, whereas D and trimming were derived from the DNA. Present in this sample are roughly 50,000 clones, 35% to 50% of which were seen just once. Of the sample, 1.4% to 1.5% is held by the ten largest clones.

General findings and caveats noted by the study authors: Because cDNA was sequenced instead of genomic DNA, activated cells with high expression could be over-represented, although the groups did not differ in activation or CD3 levels. HLA sub-analyses involved small numbers of individuals, so any influence of HLA type on TCRB rearrangement remained unresolved. PCR may preferentially amplify shorter templates, but because patient and control samples were amplified and corrected together, any resulting skew would affect both groups equally. The naive, central memory and regulatory TCRB repertoires appeared to resemble one another more closely among patients than among healthy donors. Type 1 diabetes patients showed a moderate but significant shortening of TCRB CDR3 length in all four CD4+ subsets. At VDJ recombination sites, type 1 diabetes patients had fewer insertions and more deleted nucleotides, which implies abnormalities in thymic rearrangement.

What was sequenced was Tregs from blood. The cell subset or site tag for this specimen amounts to: regulatory CD4+ T cells. The receptor's source is a man aged 30-40 years with type 1 diabetes.

The DNA sequence is given as TGTGCCAGCAGGTATCAGGGAGGGAACGGCTACACCTTC. Translation gives CASRYQGGNGYTF. The sequence is built from TRBV27 and TRBJ1-2; TRBD1 is a weak D gene call, 5 bases matching. Trimming costs V 6 bases and J 8 bases, and their ends lie 16 bases apart. Sequences MNHEY (CDR1) and SMNVEV (CDR2) are obtained from the germline V gene (reference sequence). Including the terminal cysteine and phenylalanine, the CDR3 comprises 13 residues. Only the CDR3 DNA stays, 39 bases, in frame from base 1.